This T cell receptor (beta chain) came from a study of siplizumab effects on memory and regulatory T cells. TCRdb's table, derived via immunoSEQ multiplex PCR, lists solely in-frame clones and lacks some. The sample consists of some 100,000 clones, 93% of them appearing once. This CDR3 is 15 amino acids long. V shed 7 bases and J 10 bases; nucleotides not matched to a gene: 12. Germline CDR1 LNHDA, CDR2 SQIVND (reference sequence). Input material: CD8+ T cells sorted from blood. This clonotype was sampled from a human donor in good health. This chain uses TRBV19 with TRBJ2-1; 11 nucleotides line up with TRBD2. CDR3 nucleotides: TGTGCCAGTACCTTAACTAGCGGGGGATCTGGAGAGCAGTTCTTC. Protein: CASTLTSGGSGEQFF.